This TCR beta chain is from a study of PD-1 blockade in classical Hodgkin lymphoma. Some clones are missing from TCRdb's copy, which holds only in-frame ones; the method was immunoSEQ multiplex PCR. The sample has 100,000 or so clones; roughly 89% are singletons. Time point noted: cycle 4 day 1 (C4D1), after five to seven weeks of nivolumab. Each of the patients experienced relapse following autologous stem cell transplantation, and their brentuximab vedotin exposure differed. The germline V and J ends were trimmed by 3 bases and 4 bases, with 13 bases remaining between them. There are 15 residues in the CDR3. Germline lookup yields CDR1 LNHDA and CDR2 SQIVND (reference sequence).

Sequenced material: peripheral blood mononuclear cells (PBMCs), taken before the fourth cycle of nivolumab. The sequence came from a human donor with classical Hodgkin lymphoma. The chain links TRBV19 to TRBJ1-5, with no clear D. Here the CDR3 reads CASSINLLWNQPQHF. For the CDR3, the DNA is TGTGCCAGTAGTATTAATTTACTGTGGAATCAGCCCCAGCATTTT.